The 15 T cell receptor beta chains listed next were all sequenced from one sample in a study of post-analysis software for immune sequencing data. cDNA libraries for TCR beta contained unique molecular identifiers. One entry per CDR3 protein results from TCRdb running MiXCR on the PCR reads. The sample has under 200,000 distinct CDR3 sequences, 35% to 40% seen once. This specimen consisted of blood, obtained after autologous hematopoietic stem cell transplantation. The receptors stem from a girl aged 5-17 years with multiple sclerosis.

The chain employs TRBV7-9 and TRBJ2-5, with D maybe TRBD2 (6 bases). With the DNA end fitting TRBJ2-7 better, the J assignment may be wrong. Germline V gives CDR1 SEHNR, CDR2 FQNEAQ (reference sequence). There are 17 residues in the CDR3. CDR3 amino acids: CASSRGTQNVGVCEQYF. The CDR3 DNA reads as TGTGCCAGCAGCCGGGGGACGCAGAATGTCGGGGTCTGCGAGCAGTACTTC.

This clonotype was recorded a few times. This sequence joins TRBV24-1 and TRBJ2-3; D is possibly TRBD2 (6 bases). Looked up from germline, CDR1 is KGHDR and CDR2 is SFDVKD. CDR3 length: 16 residues. V dropped 0 bases and J dropped 1 base, with 10 bases sitting between them. The CDR3 DNA reads as TGTGCCACCAGTGATTTGTCTCGCGGGGGCACAGATACGCAGTATTTT. Encoded protein: CATSDLSRGGTDTQYF.

V is TRBV20-1 and J is TRBJ2-1, with 7 bases fitting TRBD2. There are 15 residues in the CDR3. Germline CDR1 DFQATT, CDR2 SNEGSKA (reference sequence). V lost 1 base and J lost 6; bases outside the gene matches: 9. The CDR3 spells CSARGPGASGNEQFF. The CDR3, as DNA: TGCAGTGCTAGAGGACCCGGGGCTAGCGGCAATGAGCAGTTCTTC.

The CDR3 coding sequence is TGCAGCGTTGCTACAGGGCCCAGCACTGAAGCTTTCTTT. It encodes CSVATGPSTEAFF. The rearrangement links TRBV29-1 to TRBJ1-1; D might be TRBD1 (6 bases). Germline CDR1 SQVTM, CDR2 ANQGSEA. The CDR3 is 13 amino acids. The V gene lost 4 bases and the J gene lost 4 bases, with 13 bases spanning the gap.

Of note for this clonotype: A much larger clone is a single base away; this may be a read error. The chain combines TRBV2 with TRBJ2-1; maybe TRBD2 (5 bases). Germline CDR1 and CDR2: SNHLY and FYNNEI. The length of the CDR3 is 11 residues. DNA for the CDR3: TGTGCCAGCCCGGACTCTAATGAGCAGCTCTTC. Translating gives CASPDSNEQLF.

In its sample, this clonotype was seen a few times. The chain is built from TRBV15 and TRBJ2-1; 9 bases agree with TRBD1. Germline V gene data show CDR1 as LNHNV and CDR2 as YYDKDF (reference sequence). This CDR3 contains 16 residues. Trimming at V came to 0 bases and at J to 8 bases, leaving 8 bases not matched to a gene. The CDR3 is CATSRDGTGNGDEQFF. The CDR3 DNA is TGTGCCACCAGCAGAGATGGGACAGGGAACGGCGATGAGCAGTTCTTC.

This clonotype was recorded once. V gene TRBV27 combines with J gene TRBJ2-3; the match to TRBD1 covers 8 bases. The trim removed 6 bases at V and 11 bases at J, leaving 7 bases unmatched. CDR1 is MNHEY and CDR2 is SMNVEV in the germline V gene (reference sequence). The CDR3 is 12 residues long. The CDR3 nucleotides read TGTGCCAGCAGCCCGTTTGGGACAGGGCAGTATTTT. This codes for CASSPFGTGQYF.

This clonotype was counted at least ten times. V usage is TRBV3-1 and J usage is TRBJ1-2; 7 positions agree with TRBD1. The germline V gene encodes CDR1 LGHDT and CDR2 YNNKEL (reference sequence). The CDR3 is 15 amino acids. V was clipped by 1 base and J by 0 bases; unmatched bases: 2. CDR3 loop: CASSQGDRANYGYTF. In DNA form, the CDR3 reads TGTGCCAGCAGCCAAGGCGACAGGGCTAACTATGGCTACACCTTC.

This chain links TRBV7-2 with TRBJ2-7; possible D gene TRBD1, 7 bases. The CDR3 is 18 amino acids. CDR1 is SGHTA and CDR2 is FQGNSA in the germline V gene. The V and J ends lost 3 bases and 0 bases respectively, with 21 bases between them. The CDR3 coding sequence is TGTGCCAGCAGCTTCCCCATCAGGGGGGCTCGGGCCTCCTACGAGCAGTACTTC. Residues: CASSFPIRGARASYEQYF.

V usage is TRBV4-3 and J usage is TRBJ1-5; no firm D call. The germline gives CDR1 LGHNA, CDR2 YSLEER. CDR3 length equals 15 residues. Trimming removed 0 bases from V and 4 bases from J, with 10 bases in between. CDR3 nucleotides: TGCGCCAGCAGCCAAGATCATAGCCATAATCAGCCCCAGCATTTT. It encodes CASSQDHSHNQPQHF.

This clonotype was recorded a few times. This chain connects TRBV6-5 to TRBJ1-2, with D possibly TRBD1 on 6 matching bases. This CDR3 spans 13 amino acids. The ends were cut back, 6 bases at V and 8 bases at J, with 16 bases in the middle. Looked up from germline, CDR1 is MNHEY and CDR2 is SVGAGI. The CDR3 DNA sequence: TGTGCCAGCAGAATGGGGGCGAGCAGAGGCTACACCTTC. Translated: CASRMGASRGYTF.

The genes are TRBV5-1 and TRBJ2-7; TRBD1 matches at 11 bases. The CDR3 is 15 amino acids. Per the germline V gene, CDR1 is SGHRS and CDR2 is YFSETQ. Trimming cost V 0 bases and J 3 bases; bases outside gene matches: 2. The CDR3 region has the DNA TGCGCCAGCAGCTTGGTTGGGACAGGGGGCTACGAGCAGTACTTC. Residues: CASSLVGTGGYEQYF.

The chain joins TRBV20-1 to TRBJ2-3; TRBD2 matches at 14 bases. The CDR3 runs 16 residues. CDR1 is DFQATT, CDR2 SNEGSKA, per germline (reference sequence). V gave up 0 bases and J gave up 5 bases; unmatched junction bases: 4. CDR3 sequence (DNA): TGCAGTGCTAGAGAGGGACTAGCGGGAGTGAGAGATACGCAGTATTTT. Translating gives CSAREGLAGVRDTQYF.

This clonotype was picked up one time. No conserved phenylalanine or tryptophan is present at the end of the CDR3, so a read error is the likely explanation. V gene TRBV28 combines with J gene TRBJ2-1, with D possibly being TRBD1 or TRBD2 (5 bases each). CDR3 length: 15 amino acids. Germline CDR1 is MDHEN and CDR2 is SYDVKM. Trimming removed 3 bases from V and 8 bases from J, with 17 bases in between. This CDR3 is CASSFVGPGIDEQFC. As DNA, the CDR3 is TGTGCCAGCAGTTTCGTGGGGCCCGGGATTGATGAGCAGTTCTGC.

The rearrangement joins TRBV4-1 to TRBJ1-5; no clear D. V was clipped by 0 bases and J by 5 bases, with 11 bases between them. The CDR3 totals 15 residues. Germline CDR1 is MGHRA and CDR2 is YSYEKL. As DNA, the CDR3 is TGCGCCAGCAGCCAAGAGAGTAACAGTGATCAGCCCCAGCATTTT. The encoded protein is CASSQESNSDQPQHF.